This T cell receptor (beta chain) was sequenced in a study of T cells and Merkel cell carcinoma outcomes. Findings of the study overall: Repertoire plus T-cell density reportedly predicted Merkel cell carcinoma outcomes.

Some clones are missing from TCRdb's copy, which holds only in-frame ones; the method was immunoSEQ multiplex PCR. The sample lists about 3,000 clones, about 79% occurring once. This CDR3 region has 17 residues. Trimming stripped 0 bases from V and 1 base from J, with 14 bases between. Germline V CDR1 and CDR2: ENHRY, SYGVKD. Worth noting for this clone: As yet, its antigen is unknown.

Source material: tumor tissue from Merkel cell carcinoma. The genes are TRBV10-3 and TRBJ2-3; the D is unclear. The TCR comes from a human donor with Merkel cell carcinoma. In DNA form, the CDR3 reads TGTGCCATCAGTGAGTCAGTAGGACGCAAACGCACAGATACGCAGTATTTT. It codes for CAISESVGRKRTDTQYF.